The rows below give T cell receptor beta chains drawn from one sample of a study of response to subunit inactivated influenza vaccine. TCRdb redid the calling of the RT-PCR reads with MiXCR, one entry per CDR3 protein. The data show about 500,000 distinct CDR3 sequences, under 15% seen once. This sample comprised PBMCs from blood, obtained more than 35 days after vaccination. These receptors were obtained from a man in his fifties or sixties who received an inactivated influenza vaccine. CDR3s include the opening cysteine and the closing phenylalanine or tryptophan. D genes are given only for firm matches. Some rows mark clone size as missing; the rest say once, few, many or name a class of expanded clone.

d_call: NA; clone_size: NA; j_call: TRBJ2-3; v_call: TRBV4-1; cdr3_aa: CASSSGDRTDTQYF; cdr3_nt: TGCGCCAGCAGCTCAGGGGACCGCACAGATACGCAGTATTTT
d_call: NA; clone_size: NA; j_call: TRBJ2-2; v_call: TRBV27; cdr3_aa: CASSLGQFANTGELFF; cdr3_nt: TGTGCCAGCAGTTTAGGGCAGTTCGCGAACACCGGGGAGCTGTTTTTT
d_call: NA; clone_size: few; j_call: TRBJ2-7; v_call: TRBV12-3/TRBV12-4; cdr3_aa: CASSLNGHPYEQYF; cdr3_nt: TGTGCCAGCAGCCTTAATGGACACCCCTACGAGCAGTACTTC
d_call: TRBD1; clone_size: few; j_call: TRBJ2-7; v_call: TRBV10-1; cdr3_aa: CASSEAQGVRGQYF; cdr3_nt: TGCGCCAGCAGTGAGGCCCAGGGGGTAAGGGGGCAGTACTTC
d_call: NA; clone_size: few; j_call: TRBJ1-1; v_call: TRBV12-3/TRBV12-4; cdr3_aa: CASSTGHNTEAFF; cdr3_nt: TGTGCCAGCAGTACGGGACACAACACTGAAGCTTTCTTT
d_call: NA; clone_size: NA; j_call: TRBJ1-1; v_call: TRBV6-5; cdr3_aa: CASSYSNRATEAFF; cdr3_nt: TGTGCCAGCAGTTACTCGAACAGGGCTACTGAAGCTTTCTTT
d_call: NA; clone_size: NA; j_call: TRBJ2-7; v_call: TRBV5-5; cdr3_aa: CASSLQVPYEQYF; cdr3_nt: TGTGCCAGCAGCCTACAGGTCCCCTACGAGCAGTACTTC
d_call: NA; clone_size: NA; j_call: TRBJ1-2; v_call: TRBV20-1; cdr3_aa: CSARSLLGAYGYTF; cdr3_nt: TGCAGTGCTAGATCCCTCCTCGGGGCCTATGGCTACACCTTC
d_call: NA; clone_size: NA; j_call: TRBJ1-2; v_call: TRBV4-3; cdr3_aa: CASSPGAARDYGYTF; cdr3_nt: TGCGCCAGCAGCCCGGGAGCCGCTCGGGACTATGGCTACACCTTC
d_call: TRBD1; clone_size: few; j_call: TRBJ2-3; v_call: TRBV24-1; cdr3_aa: CATSDTGQGFTDTQYF; cdr3_nt: TGTGCCACCAGTGATACGGGACAGGGGTTCACAGATACGCAGTATTTT
d_call: NA; clone_size: NA; j_call: TRBJ2-5; v_call: TRBV4-1; cdr3_aa: CASSQVPRSGETQYF; cdr3_nt: TGCGCCAGCAGCCAAGTCCCCCGGTCGGGCGAGACCCAGTACTTC
d_call: TRBD1; clone_size: NA; j_call: TRBJ2-3; v_call: TRBV2; cdr3_aa: CASSERDRSRTDTQYF; cdr3_nt: TGTGCCAGCAGTGAGAGGGACAGGAGCCGCACAGATACGCAGTATTTT
d_call: TRBD1; clone_size: NA; j_call: TRBJ2-5; v_call: TRBV29-1; cdr3_aa: CSVASSYQGLTGGFQETQYF; cdr3_nt: TGCAGCGTTGCCTCCTCTTATCAGGGGCTGACAGGGGGCTTTCAAGAGACCCAGTACTTC
d_call: TRBD1; clone_size: few; j_call: TRBJ2-7; v_call: TRBV12-3/TRBV12-4; cdr3_aa: CASSLATGAEQYF; cdr3_nt: TGTGCCAGCAGTTTAGCTACAGGGGCCGAGCAGTACTTC
d_call: NA; clone_size: NA; j_call: TRBJ1-1; v_call: TRBV7-3; cdr3_aa: CASSRGKNTEAFF; cdr3_nt: TGTGCCAGCAGCAGGGGAAAGAACACTGAAGCTTTCTTT
d_call: TRBD1; clone_size: NA; j_call: TRBJ2-5; v_call: TRBV25-1; cdr3_aa: CATSSGTGVETQYF; cdr3_nt: TGTGCCACCTCTTCTGGGACAGGGGTAGAGACCCAGTACTTC
d_call: NA; clone_size: few; j_call: TRBJ1-2; v_call: TRBV7-2; cdr3_aa: CASIESTVGYTF; cdr3_nt: TGTGCCAGCATCGAATCGACTGTAGGCTACACCTTC